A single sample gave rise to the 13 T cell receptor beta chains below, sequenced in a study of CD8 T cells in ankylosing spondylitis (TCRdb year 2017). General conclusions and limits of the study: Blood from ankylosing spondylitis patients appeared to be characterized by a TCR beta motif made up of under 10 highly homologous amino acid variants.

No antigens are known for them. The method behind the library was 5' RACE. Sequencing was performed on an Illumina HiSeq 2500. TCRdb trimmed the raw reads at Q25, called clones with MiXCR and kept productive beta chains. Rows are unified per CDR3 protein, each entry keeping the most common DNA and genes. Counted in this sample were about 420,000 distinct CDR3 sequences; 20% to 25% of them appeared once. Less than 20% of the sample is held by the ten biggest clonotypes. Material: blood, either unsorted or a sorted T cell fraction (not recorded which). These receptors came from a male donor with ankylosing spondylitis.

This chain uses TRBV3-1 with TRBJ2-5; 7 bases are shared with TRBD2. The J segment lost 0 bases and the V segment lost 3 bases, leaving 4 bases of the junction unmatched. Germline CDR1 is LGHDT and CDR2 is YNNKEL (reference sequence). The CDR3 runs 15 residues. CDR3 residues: CASSQGAGYQETQYF. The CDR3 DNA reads TGTGCCAGCAGCCAGGGAGCGGGGTACCAAGAGACCCAGTACTTC.

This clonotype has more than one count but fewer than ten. CDR3 DNA: TGTGCCAGCAGCTTCGTAGGGGCCGACATTTGGCCCCAGCATTTT. Translation gives CASSFVGADIWPQHF. The rearrangement joins TRBV7-2 to TRBJ1-5; TRBD1 might be the D (5 bases). There are 15 residues in the CDR3. Germline V gene data show CDR1 as SGHTA and CDR2 as FQGNSA. V lost 3 bases and J 9 bases, leaving 18 bases between the germline ends.

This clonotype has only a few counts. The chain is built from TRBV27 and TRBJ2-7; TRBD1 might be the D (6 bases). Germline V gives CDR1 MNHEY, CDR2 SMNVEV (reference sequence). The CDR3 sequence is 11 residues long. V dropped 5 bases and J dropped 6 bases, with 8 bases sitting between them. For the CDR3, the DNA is TGTGCCAGCAGTGGCAGGGGCGAGCAGTACTTC. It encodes CASSGRGEQYF.

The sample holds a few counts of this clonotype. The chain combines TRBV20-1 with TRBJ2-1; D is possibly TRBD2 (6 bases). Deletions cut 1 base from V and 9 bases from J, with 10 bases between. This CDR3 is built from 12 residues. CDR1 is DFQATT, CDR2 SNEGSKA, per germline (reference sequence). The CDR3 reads CSARGRLVEQFF. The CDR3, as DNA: TGCAGTGCTAGAGGGAGACTAGTTGAGCAGTTCTTC.

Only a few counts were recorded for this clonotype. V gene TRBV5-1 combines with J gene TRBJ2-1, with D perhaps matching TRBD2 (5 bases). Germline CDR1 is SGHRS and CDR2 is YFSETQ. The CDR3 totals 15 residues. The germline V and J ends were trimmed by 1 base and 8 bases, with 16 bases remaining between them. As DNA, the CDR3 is TGCGCCAGCAGCTTGTACGGGGATCCTGGGGATGAGCAGTTCTTC. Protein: CASSLYGDPGDEQFF.

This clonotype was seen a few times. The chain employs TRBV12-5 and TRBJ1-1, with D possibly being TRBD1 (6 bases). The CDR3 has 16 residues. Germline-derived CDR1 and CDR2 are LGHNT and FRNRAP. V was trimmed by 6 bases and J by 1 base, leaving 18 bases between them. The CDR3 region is CASGPGGGGGNTEAFF. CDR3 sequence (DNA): TGTGCTAGTGGCCCCGGCGGGGGCGGTGGGAACACTGAAGCTTTCTTT.

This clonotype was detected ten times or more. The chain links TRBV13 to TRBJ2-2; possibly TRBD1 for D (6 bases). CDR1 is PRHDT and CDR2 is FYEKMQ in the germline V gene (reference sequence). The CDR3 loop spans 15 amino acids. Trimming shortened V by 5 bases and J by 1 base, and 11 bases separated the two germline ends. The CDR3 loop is CASSPPTGNTGELFF. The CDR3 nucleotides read TGTGCCAGCAGCCCCCCGACAGGGAACACCGGGGAGCTGTTTTTT.

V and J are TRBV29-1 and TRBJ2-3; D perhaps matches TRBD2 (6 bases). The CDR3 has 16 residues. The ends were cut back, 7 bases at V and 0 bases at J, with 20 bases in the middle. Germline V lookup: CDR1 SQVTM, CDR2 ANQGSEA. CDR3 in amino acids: CSADPWLARSTDTQYF. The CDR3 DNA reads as TGCAGCGCCGATCCCTGGCTAGCGCGTAGCACAGATACGCAGTATTTT.

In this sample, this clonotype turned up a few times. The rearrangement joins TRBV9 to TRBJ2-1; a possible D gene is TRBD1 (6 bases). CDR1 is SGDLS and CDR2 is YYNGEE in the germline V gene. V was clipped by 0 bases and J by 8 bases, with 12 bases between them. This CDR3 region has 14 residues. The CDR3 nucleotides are TGTGCCAGCAGCGTAGACCCCAGGGGTTATGAGCAGTTCTTC. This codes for CASSVDPRGYEQFF.

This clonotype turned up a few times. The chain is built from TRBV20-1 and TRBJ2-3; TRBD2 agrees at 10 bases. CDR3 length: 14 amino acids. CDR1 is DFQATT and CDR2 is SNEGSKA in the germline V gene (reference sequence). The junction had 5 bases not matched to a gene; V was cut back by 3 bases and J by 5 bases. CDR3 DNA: TGCAGTGCTAGTCCTAGCGGGGGAGGAGATACGCAGTATTTT. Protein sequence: CSASPSGGGDTQYF.

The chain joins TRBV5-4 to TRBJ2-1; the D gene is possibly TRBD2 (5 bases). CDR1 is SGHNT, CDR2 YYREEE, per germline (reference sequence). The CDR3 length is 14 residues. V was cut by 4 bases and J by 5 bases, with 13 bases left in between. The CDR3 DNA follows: TGTGCCAGCAGCCTTCAAGGGAGTCACAATGAGCAGTTCTTC. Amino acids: CASSLQGSHNEQFF.

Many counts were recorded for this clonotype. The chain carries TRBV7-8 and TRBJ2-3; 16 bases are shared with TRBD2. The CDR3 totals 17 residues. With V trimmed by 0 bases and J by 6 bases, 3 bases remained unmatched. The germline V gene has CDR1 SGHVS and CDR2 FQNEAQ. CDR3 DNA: TGTGCCAGCAGCTTAGCGGGGGGACTAGCGGGAGGGGATACGCAGTATTTT. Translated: CASSLAGGLAGGDTQYF.

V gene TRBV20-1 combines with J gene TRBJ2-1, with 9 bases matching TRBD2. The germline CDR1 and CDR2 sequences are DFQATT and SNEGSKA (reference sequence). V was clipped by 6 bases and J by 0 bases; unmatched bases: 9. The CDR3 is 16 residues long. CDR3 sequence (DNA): TGCAGTGCGCGGGTGGCGGGAGGGCCCTCCTACAATGAGCAGTTCTTC. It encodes CSARVAGGPSYNEQFF.